The 23 T cell receptor beta chains listed next were all sequenced from one sample in a study of blood T cell repertoires in COVID-19. Libraries were prepared by immunoSEQ multiplex PCR; TCRdb keeps only in-frame clonotypes and omits some of them. The profile shows 90,000 to 120,000 clones, roughly 84% of them singletons. Source material: peripheral blood. The source of these receptors is a human donor in a cohort sampled during active COVID-19.

CDR3 nucleotides: TGTGCCAGCAGTTTACAGATTAATGAAAAACTGTTTTTT. It encodes CASSLQINEKLFF. The chain links TRBV12-3 or TRBV12-4 to TRBJ1-4; the D is unclear. V was clipped by 2 bases and J by 4 bases, with 5 bases between them. CDR3 length: 13 amino acids.

The chain couples TRBV13 to TRBJ2-5; a possible D gene is TRBD2 (6 bases). Trimming pared 5 bases from V and 1 base from J, leaving 17 bases between. The CDR3 is 16 amino acids. Germline-derived CDR1 and CDR2 are PRHDT and FYEKMQ (reference sequence). CDR3 in DNA: TGTGCCAGCAGCCGTAATAGCGGAAAGCTCCAAGAGACCCAGTACTTC. It encodes CASSRNSGKLQETQYF.

Details on this clone: This specimen includes other DNA sequences encoding the same CDR3. The chain combines TRBV7-3 with TRBJ2-1; 8 positions match TRBD2. The germline CDR1 and CDR2 sequences are SGHTA and FQGTGA. The V segment lost 2 bases and the J segment 7 bases; nucleotides outside the gene matches: 7. The CDR3 has 15 residues. This CDR3 is CASSLLAGRGNEQFF. The CDR3 DNA sequence: TGTGCCAGCAGCTTATTAGCGGGAAGGGGGAATGAGCAGTTCTTC. The full variable domain, rest sourced from reference TRBV7-3 and TRBJ2-1, is GAGVSQTPSNKVTEKGKYVELRCDPISGHTALYWYRQSLGQGPEFLIYFQGTGAADDSGLPNDRFFAVRPEGSVSTLKIQRTERGDSAVYLCASSLLAGRGNEQFFGPGTRLTVL.

The gene calls are TRBV9 and TRBJ2-2; TRBD2 might be the D (5 bases). Germline V lookup: CDR1 SGDLS, CDR2 YYNGEE. This CDR3 region has 15 residues. V lost 0 bases, J lost 4 bases, and 10 bases lay in between. The CDR3 region has the DNA TGTGCCAGCAGCGTAGGGGAGCTGACCACCGGGGAGCTGTTTTTT. This encodes CASSVGELTTGELFF. The complete variable domain, with remaining parts taken from reference TRBV9 and TRBJ2-2, reads DSGVTQTPKHLITATGQRVTLRCSPRSGDLSVYWYQQSLDQGLQFLIQYYNGEERAKGNILERFSAQQFPDLHSELNLSSLELGDSALYFCASSVGELTTGELFFGEGSRLTVL.

The gene calls are TRBV5-1 and TRBJ1-3; tentative D call: TRBD1 (5 bases). CDR3 length: 15 amino acids. CDR1 is SGHRS and CDR2 is YFSETQ in the germline V gene. The V end was cut by 0 bases, the J end by 6 bases, with 13 bases between. Here the CDR3 reads CASSLGREAENTIYF. In DNA, the CDR3 is TGCGCCAGCAGCTTGGGCAGGGAGGCTGAAAACACCATATATTTT.

This clone was found once. The V and J genes are TRBV4-2 and TRBJ1-1; no definite D call. V lost 0 bases and J lost 5, with 10 bases in between. Germline-derived CDR1 and CDR2 are LGHNA and YNFKEQ. The CDR3 has 14 amino acids. CDR3 protein: CASSQEPDSTEAFF. The CDR3 bases are TGTGCCAGCAGCCAAGAACCCGACTCTACTGAAGCTTTCTTT.

In this sample, this clone turned up once. V usage is TRBV27 and J usage is TRBJ2-1; 14 nucleotides match TRBD2. V was pared by 3 bases and J by 7 bases, with 11 bases of the junction left unmatched. Germline-derived CDR1 and CDR2 are MNHEY and SMNVEV (reference sequence). The CDR3 runs 18 residues. Written as DNA, the CDR3 is TGTGCCAGCAGTTTGCTGGCAGGGACTAGCGGGAGTCTAAATGAGCAGTTCTTC. The encoded protein is CASSLLAGTSGSLNEQFF.

The J gene is TRBJ2-2, the V gene TRBV2, with a possible D match to TRBD2 (6 bases). This CDR3 contains 15 residues. Germline values: CDR1 SNHLY, CDR2 FYNNEI. The V end lost 4 bases, the J end lost 6 bases, and 15 bases lay between the germline ends. The CDR3 DNA is TGTGCCAGCAGTGCAACGGGAGATTGGGCCGGGGAGCTGTTTTTT. It is translated as CASSATGDWAGELFF.

This sequence joins TRBV5-6 and TRBJ2-3; 8 bases are shared with TRBD1. Trimming cost V 4 bases and J 3 bases; bases outside gene matches: 7. The CDR3 is 15 residues long. CDR1 and CDR2 from the germline V gene are SGHDT and YYEEEE. The CDR3 DNA reads as TGTGCCAGCAGCCGGGACAGGAGTTGGACAGATACGCAGTATTTT. Translating it yields CASSRDRSWTDTQYF.

This clone was detected only a few times. The chain combines TRBV7-2 with TRBJ2-5, with 14 bases lining up with TRBD2. V dropped 1 base and J dropped 0; count of bases not matched to a gene: 7. The CDR3 loop spans 19 amino acids. CDR1 and CDR2 (germline): SGHTA, FQGNSA. CDR3 nucleotides: TGTGCCAGCAGCTTAGTGGCGGGACTAGCGGGAGTCGACCAAGAGACCCAGTACTTC. Translation gives CASSLVAGLAGVDQETQYF.

V is TRBV9 and J is TRBJ1-2; D is possibly TRBD1 (6 bases). Trimming took 0 bases from V and 6 from J, leaving 9 bases between them. This CDR3 region has 13 residues. The germline V gene has CDR1 SGDLS and CDR2 YYNGEE. The CDR3 bases are TGTGCCAGCAGCGTAGGAGGGGGTAATGGCTACACCTTC. Its protein is CASSVGGGNGYTF.

CDR3 residues: CASSSMGGTSGRGADTQYF. Written as DNA, the CDR3 is TGTGCCAGCAGCTCCATGGGGGGGACTAGCGGAAGAGGCGCAGATACGCAGTATTTT. This chain links TRBV7-2 with TRBJ2-3, with 11 bases matching TRBD2. Germline CDR1 reads SGHTA; CDR2 reads FQGNSA. This CDR3 comprises 19 residues. With V trimmed by 4 bases and J by 4 bases, 16 bases remained unmatched. The full variable domain, completed using reference TRBV7-2 and TRBJ2-3, is GAGVSQSPSNKVTEKGKDVELRCDPISGHTALYWYRQSLGQGLEFLIYFQGNSAPDKSGLPSDRFSAERTGGSVSTLTIQRTQQEDSAVYLCASSSMGGTSGRGADTQYFGPGTRLTVL.

This chain links TRBV27 with TRBJ2-1, with 13 bases lining up with TRBD2. The CDR3 totals 15 residues. Trimming removed 5 bases from V and 9 bases from J; junction bases left unmatched: 7. Germline V gene lookup returns CDR1 MNHEY and CDR2 SMNVEV (reference sequence). CDR3 in amino acids: CASSLGLAGVLEQFF. DNA for the CDR3: TGTGCCAGCAGTCTCGGACTAGCGGGAGTTCTTGAGCAGTTCTTC.

The chain uses TRBV5-1 and TRBJ1-2; 9 bases map to TRBD1. In germline, CDR1 is SGHRS, CDR2 YFSETQ. The CDR3 runs to 13 residues. J was trimmed by 5 bases and V by 7 bases; bases with no gene match: 6. The DNA for the CDR3 is TGCGCCAGCTCTGGGACAGGGTTATATGGCTACACCTTC. Translating gives CASSGTGLYGYTF.

The V call is TRBV3-1 (or the pseudogene TRBV3-2), the J call TRBJ2-5; 10 bases agree with TRBD1. Germline V CDR1 and CDR2: LGHDT, YNNKEL (reference sequence). There are 15 residues in the CDR3. The trim removed 10 bases at V and 5 bases at J, leaving 13 bases unmatched. The CDR3 sequence: CATAEGTGVSETQYF. The CDR3 bases are TGTGCCACCGCAGAGGGGACAGGGGTCTCCGAGACCCAGTACTTC.

A single count supports this clone. V gene TRBV6-5 combines with J gene TRBJ1-3; 7 nucleotides match TRBD1. CDR1 and CDR2 (germline): MNHEY, SVGAGI. The trim removed 6 bases at V and 4 bases at J, leaving 9 bases unmatched. The CDR3 is 15 residues long. The CDR3 here is CASRATGTFGNTIYF. DNA for the CDR3: TGTGCCAGCAGGGCGACAGGGACATTCGGAAACACCATATATTTT.

The rearrangement joins TRBV6-1 to TRBJ1-1; TRBD1 aligns across 7 bases. V lost 2 bases and J lost 0; bases outside the gene matches: 6. Germline V gene data show CDR1 as MNHNS and CDR2 as SASEGT. The CDR3 runs to 16 residues. CDR3 residues: CASSERGQSMNTEAFF. CDR3 DNA: TGTGCCAGCAGTGAACGGGGACAGAGTATGAACACTGAAGCTTTCTTT.

The J gene is TRBJ2-3, the V gene TRBV18; 8 bases fit TRBD2. V was clipped by 0 bases and J by 1 base; unmatched bases: 9. The V gene's germline CDR1 is KGHSH and CDR2 LQKENI. The CDR3 covers 18 residues. CDR3 nucleotides: TGTGCCAGCTCACCACCCGGGACTAGGGTACGGGGCACAGATACGCAGTATTTT. It is translated as CASSPPGTRVRGTDTQYF.

This clone was observed a handful of times. The genes are TRBV4-1 and TRBJ1-2, with D possibly TRBD1 on 6 matching bases. The CDR3 totals 14 residues. Between the trimmed V and J ends, which lost 1 base and 5 bases, there was a span of 11 bases. CDR1 is MGHRA, CDR2 YSYEKL, per germline. The CDR3 region is CASSQGGQVYGYTF. DNA of the CDR3: TGCGCCAGCAGCCAAGGGGGGCAAGTATATGGCTACACCTTC.

This chain joins TRBV7-9 and TRBJ2-3, with 8 bases identical to TRBD2. The length of the CDR3 is 15 residues. CDR1 and CDR2 from the germline V gene are SEHNR and FQNEAQ (reference sequence). The V segment lost 4 bases and the J segment 5 bases; nucleotides outside the gene matches: 8. The CDR3 coding sequence is TGTGCCAGCAGCTCGATAGCGGGACTGGTAGATACGCAGTATTTT. This sequence encodes CASSSIAGLVDTQYF. The whole variable domain, remainder taken from reference TRBV7-9 and TRBJ2-3, is DTGVSQNPRHKITKRGQNVTFRCDPISEHNRLYWYRQTLGQGPEFLTYFQNEAQLEKSRLLSDRFSAERPKGSFSTLEIQRTEQGDSAMYLCASSSIAGLVDTQYFGPGTRLTVL.

The V and J genes are TRBV7-8 and TRBJ2-5; 7 nucleotides agree with TRBD1. The V gene end was trimmed by 5 bases and the J gene end by 1 base; junction bases not matched to a gene: 4. This CDR3 comprises 14 residues. Germline V gene sequence: CDR1 SGHVS, CDR2 FQNEAQ. The CDR3 loop reads CASSAGTVQETQYF. The CDR3, as DNA: TGTGCCAGCAGCGCCGGGACAGTCCAAGAGACCCAGTACTTC.

The chain joins TRBV5-1 to TRBJ2-7; possibly TRBD1 for D (6 bases). Germline-derived CDR1 and CDR2 are SGHRS and YFSETQ. The CDR3 has 12 residues. Deletions cut 9 bases from V and 3 bases from J, with 13 bases between. Written as DNA, the CDR3 is TGCGCCACCCGGAACAGGGACTACGAGCAGTACGTC. Residues: CATRNRDYEQYV.

V gene TRBV9 combines with J gene TRBJ1-6; D is ambiguous. The germline V and J ends were trimmed by 7 bases and 0 bases, with 8 bases remaining between them. CDR1 SGDLS and CDR2 YYNGEE come from the germline V gene. CDR3 size: 14 residues. CDR3 sequence: CASRGSSYNSPLHF. The DNA of the CDR3 is TGTGCCAGCCGAGGGAGCTCCTATAATTCACCCCTCCACTTT.